One sample yielded the 30 T cell receptor beta chains listed below, sequenced in a study of T cell clones after liver transplantation. Generated by immunoSEQ multiplex PCR, the TCRdb table keeps only in-frame clones and is missing some. The table shows 20,000 to 30,000 clones, with around three quarters occurring only once. The starting material was CD4+ T cells from blood, obtained before liver transplant. All receptors derive from a human donor who received a liver transplant.

V gene TRBV6-5 combines with J gene TRBJ2-1; 9 bases fit TRBD1. Losses at the gene ends were 6 bases for V and 8 bases for J; bases not matched to a gene: 8. The CDR3 consists of 14 residues. Germline V CDR1 and CDR2: MNHEY, SVGAGI. CDR3 nucleotide sequence: TGTGCCAGCAGCCTGGGACAGGGCGGAGATGAGCAGTTCTTC. It specifies CASSLGQGGDEQFF.

J is TRBJ2-7 and V is TRBV7-2; TRBD1 might be the D (6 bases). The V and J ends lost 3 bases and 3 bases respectively, with 9 bases between them. This CDR3 has 13 amino acids. In germline, CDR1 is SGHTA, CDR2 FQGNSA. Here the CDR3 DNA reads TGTGCCAGCAGCTTGGGCAGGGGCTACGAGCAGTACGTC. It is translated as CASSLGRGYEQYV.

The chain couples TRBV6-6 to TRBJ2-2, with D uncertain. The V gene lost 5 bases and the J gene lost 0 bases, with 7 bases spanning the gap. CDR1 and CDR2 (germline): MNHNY, SVGAGI (reference sequence). The CDR3 has 14 amino acids. CDR3 residues: CASSTISNTGELFF. The CDR3 nucleotides are TGTGCCAGCAGTACTATCTCGAACACCGGGGAGCTGTTTTTT.

The J gene is TRBJ1-2, the V gene TRBV6-1; 9 bases map to TRBD1. The ends lost 5 bases at V and 8 bases at J; junction bases unmatched: 12. CDR3 length equals 15 residues. CDR1 and CDR2 from the germline V gene are MNHNS and SASEGT. Here the CDR3 DNA reads TGTGCCAGCAGTCGACAATTCGGGGGACAGGGAGGCTACACCTTC. This gives the protein CASSRQFGGQGGYTF.

This clone was detected a few times. The V and J genes are TRBV18 and TRBJ2-7, with 9 nucleotides matching TRBD1. J was trimmed by 3 bases and V by 10 bases; bases with no gene match: 10. Germline CDR1 is KGHSH and CDR2 is LQKENI. This CDR3 spans 14 amino acids. DNA of the CDR3: TGTGCCACCTCCCGGGACAGGGCATACTACGAGCAGTACGTC. The encoded protein is CATSRDRAYYEQYV.

This chain uses TRBV30 with TRBJ2-7, with 10 bases that match TRBD2. The CDR3 contains 14 residues. V was pared by 4 bases and J by 4 bases, with 7 bases of the junction left unmatched. CDR1 and CDR2 from the germline V gene are GTSNPN and SVGIG (reference sequence). Here the CDR3 DNA reads TGTGCCTGGACTAGGAGCGGGGGGGGATACGAGCAGTACTTC. The encoded protein is CAWTRSGGGYEQYF.

The chain carries TRBV14 and TRBJ2-1; D gene unclear. Between the trimmed V and J ends, which lost 0 bases and 14 bases, there was a span of 11 bases. This CDR3 contains 12 residues. The germline gives CDR1 SGHDN, CDR2 FVKESK. CDR3 residues: CASSQDRVQEFF. CDR3 coding DNA: TGTGCCAGCAGCCAAGATAGGGTTCAGGAGTTCTTC.

In this sample, this clone turned up once. Here the CDR3 DNA reads TGTGCCAGCAGTTCCCTACAGGGAGCAGGCTATGGCTACACCTTC. As protein: CASSSLQGAGYGYTF. The chain links TRBV6-4 to TRBJ1-2, with D possibly being TRBD1 (6 bases). The V end was cut by 5 bases, the J end by 4 bases, with 17 bases between. The CDR3 sequence is 15 residues long. Germline CDR1 reads MRHNA; CDR2 reads SNTAGT.

This clone was detected only once. J is TRBJ1-2 and V is TRBV2; D possibly corresponds to TRBD1 (5 bases). The length of the CDR3 is 14 residues. Germline lookup yields CDR1 SNHLY and CDR2 FYNNEI. With 5 bases removed from V and 7 bases from J, the gap between germline ends came to 17 bases. For the CDR3, the DNA is TGTGCCAGCAGTTCGGGACTGGAAGCTGGTGGCTACACCTTC. Encoded protein: CASSSGLEAGGYTF.

This clone has only a few counts. The genes are TRBV4-1 and TRBJ2-7, with 7 positions matching TRBD1. The germline V gene has CDR1 MGHRA and CDR2 YSYEKL. J was trimmed by 3 bases and V by 0 bases; bases with no gene match: 11. The CDR3 is made up of 17 amino acids. The CDR3 is CASSQEKGSGQIYEQYF. Written as DNA, the CDR3 is TGCGCCAGCAGCCAAGAAAAAGGGTCGGGACAGATCTACGAGCAGTACTTC.

The CDR3 region is CASSPTPQGNQPQHF. The CDR3 DNA reads as TGTGCCAGCAGCCCTACCCCACAGGGGAATCAGCCCCAGCATTTT. The J gene is TRBJ1-5, the V gene TRBV7-8, with TRBD1 identical over 7 bases. This CDR3 contains 15 residues. Unmatched junction bases numbered 8, after V lost 5 bases and J lost 4 bases. CDR1 is SGHVS, CDR2 FQNEAQ, per germline.

The CDR3 is CASSLGSSASETQYF. The CDR3 DNA reads TGCGCCAGCAGCTTGGGGTCTAGCGCCTCAGAGACCCAGTACTTC. The chain links TRBV5-1 to TRBJ2-5; D may be TRBD2 (6 bases). V gave up 0 bases and J gave up 4 bases, with 13 bases separating them. The CDR3 is 15 amino acids. From germline, CDR1 is SGHRS and CDR2 YFSETQ.

This clone occurred a few times. The CDR3 region is CASSLGIGRNYGYTF. The CDR3, as DNA: TGCGCCAGCAGCTTGGGTATCGGCCGTAACTATGGCTACACCTTC. V is TRBV5-1 and J is TRBJ1-2; D ambiguous. This CDR3 contains 15 residues. The germline gives CDR1 SGHRS, CDR2 YFSETQ. Trimming cost V 0 bases and J 1 base, with 10 bases left between them.

The chain combines TRBV7-9 with TRBJ1-2; 8 bases are shared with TRBD1. Per germline, CDR1 SEHNR and CDR2 FQNEAQ (reference sequence). The CDR3 covers 14 residues. V shed 3 bases and J 4 bases; nucleotides not matched to a gene: 4. Here the CDR3 DNA reads TGTGCCAGCAGCTTGGGAACAGGGGGCTATGGCTACACCTTC. It specifies CASSLGTGGYGYTF.

The chain couples TRBV19 to TRBJ2-2; D is undetermined. The CDR3 runs to 14 residues. Trimming pared 3 bases from V and 7 bases from J, leaving 12 bases between. Germline CDR1 reads LNHDA; CDR2 reads SQIVND (reference sequence). This chain's CDR3 is CASSMRTLDGELFF. The CDR3 DNA is TGTGCCAGTAGTATGAGGACCTTAGACGGGGAGCTGTTTTTT.

This clone was seen only once. The CDR3 here is CASSPRTGGEKLFF. Written as DNA, the CDR3 is TGTGCCAGCAGCCCGAGGACAGGCGGCGAAAAACTGTTTTTT. The chain employs TRBV14 and TRBJ1-4; 7 nucleotides match TRBD1. The CDR3 length is 14 residues. Germline trimming cut 4 bases from V and 8 bases from J; bases unmatched to any gene: 7. Germline-derived CDR1 and CDR2 are SGHDN and FVKESK.

This chain uses TRBV20-1 with TRBJ2-1; D is unresolved. Germline V gene lookup returns CDR1 DFQATT and CDR2 SNEGSKA (reference sequence). The length of the CDR3 is 10 residues. V dropped 0 bases and J dropped 7 bases, with 1 base sitting between them. CDR3 in amino acids: CSARDNEQFF. The CDR3 bases are TGCAGTGCTAGAGATAATGAGCAGTTCTTC.

The chain is built from TRBV11-2 and TRBJ2-5; 10 bases map to TRBD2. Germline V gene data show CDR1 as SGHAT and CDR2 as FQNNGV. V lost 5 bases, J lost 5 bases, and 8 bases stayed unmatched. This CDR3 spans 15 amino acids. CDR3 in DNA: TGTGCCAGCAGCCCCCCGGGACTAGCGATTGAGACCCAGTACTTC. It yields the protein CASSPPGLAIETQYF.

The V call is TRBV19, the J call TRBJ1-2; a possible D gene is TRBD1 (6 bases). The CDR3 is 12 amino acids. V gave up 5 bases and J gave up 6 bases, with 10 bases separating them. Looked up from germline, CDR1 is LNHDA and CDR2 is SQIVND (reference sequence). The CDR3 DNA reads as TGTGCCAGTAGTCTACAGGGCCATGGCTACACCTTC. This encodes CASSLQGHGYTF. The entire variable domain, with the rest obtained from reference TRBV19 and TRBJ1-2, is as follows: DGGITQSPKYLFRKEGQNVTLSCEQNLNHDAMYWYRQDPGQGLRLIYYSQIVNDFQKGDIAEGYSVSREKKESFPLTVTSAQKNPTAFYLCASSLQGHGYTFGSGTRLTVV.

The chain employs TRBV5-6 and TRBJ2-3, with 7 nucleotides matching TRBD1. The CDR3 length is 14 residues. V was pared by 4 bases and J by 4 bases, with 6 bases of the junction left unmatched. The germline CDR1 and CDR2 sequences are SGHDT and YYEEEE. The CDR3 loop reads CASSLGQGADTQYF. The CDR3 nucleotides read TGTGCCAGCAGCCTCGGGCAGGGGGCAGATACGCAGTATTTT.

This clone showed up just once. This sequence joins TRBV12-1 and TRBJ2-5. TRBV12-1 is a documented pseudogene. CDR3 size: 12 residues. The CDR3 loop reads CASSSHQETQYF. For the CDR3, the DNA is TGTGCCAGCAGCTCCCACCAAGAGACCCAGTACTTC.

J is TRBJ2-2 and V is TRBV5-1; a weak D match, TRBD2 (6 bases). The CDR3 runs 13 residues. Germline V gene data show CDR1 as SGHRS and CDR2 as YFSETQ. V lost 5 bases and J lost 11, with 16 bases in between. The CDR3 DNA is TGCGCCAGCAGGCCGACGGGGGAGGTCGAGCTGTTTTTT. Translation gives CASRPTGEVELFF.

In this sample, this clone turned up a few times. This chain joins TRBV2 and TRBJ1-1; weak D call: TRBD1 (5 bases). Trimming removed 6 bases at V and 8 bases at J, with 10 bases between. The CDR3 spans 11 residues. CDR1 SNHLY and CDR2 FYNNEI come from the germline V gene. This CDR3 reads CASRDIEEAFF. CDR3 nucleotide sequence: TGTGCCAGCAGGGACATTGAGGAAGCTTTCTTT. The variable domain in full, completed from reference TRBV2 and TRBJ1-1, reads EPEVTQTPSHQVTQMGQEVILRCVPISNHLYFYWYRQILGQKVEFLVSFYNNEISEKSEIFDDQFSVERPDGSNFTLKIRSTKLEDSAMYFCASRDIEEAFFGQGTRLTVV.

The chain has TRBV28 and TRBJ2-1; 7 bases map to TRBD2. Looked up from germline, CDR1 is MDHEN and CDR2 is SYDVKM. CDR3 length equals 15 residues. V was clipped by 2 bases and J by 5 bases; unmatched bases: 6. The CDR3, as DNA: TGTGCCAGCAGTTTAAACGGGGGGAAGAACAATGAGCAGTTCTTC. Protein: CASSLNGGKNNEQFF.

This clone was seen a handful of times. This chain connects TRBV2 to TRBJ1-3; D remains ambiguous. V was pared by 8 bases and J by 9 bases, with 17 bases between. The CDR3 runs to 13 residues. CDR1 and CDR2 (germline): SNHLY, FYNNEI. The DNA for the CDR3 is TGTGCCAGCGAGGAACGCCGTCCAGGCACCATATATTTT. Encoded protein: CASEERRPGTIYF.

This chain uses TRBV23-1 with TRBJ2-7; tentatively, D is TRBD1 (5 bases). TRBV23-1 is flagged as an ORF with uncertain function. The CDR3 consists of 14 residues. The V end lost 4 bases, the J end lost 0 bases, and 10 bases lay between the germline ends. The CDR3 loop is CASSRDSSSYEQYV. The DNA of the CDR3 is TGCGCCAGCAGTCGAGACAGCAGCTCCTACGAGCAGTACGTC.

This chain joins TRBV2 and TRBJ2-1; possible D gene TRBD2, 6 bases. V lost 2 bases, J lost 8 bases, and 7 bases lay in between. The CDR3 is 12 residues long. Germline lookup yields CDR1 SNHLY and CDR2 FYNNEI. The CDR3 region has the DNA TGTGCCAGCAGTGAAAGGGACTATGAGCAGTTCTTC. Its translation is CASSERDYEQFF.

In its sample, this clone was seen a few times. The sample carries other DNA sequences with the same CDR3. The chain combines TRBV10-3 with TRBJ2-7; D may be TRBD1 (5 bases). The germline V and J ends were trimmed by 2 bases and 7 bases, with 15 bases remaining between them. This CDR3 comprises 14 residues. Germline V gene sequence: CDR1 ENHRY, CDR2 SYGVKD. The CDR3 DNA follows: TGTGCCATCAGTGAGGGCAGGGCGGTGGGGGAGCAGTACTTC. It codes for CAISEGRAVGEQYF.

The chain has TRBV6-1 and TRBJ2-5; no reliable D call. TRBJ2-7 matches the DNA end more closely, so the J call is doubtful. The CDR3 consists of 16 residues. Germline V lookup: CDR1 MNHNS, CDR2 SASEGT. The CDR3 here is CASSARFPLTYYEQYF. The CDR3 coding sequence is TGTGCCAGCAGTGCCCGTTTCCCCCTTACATACTACGAGCAGTACTTC.

This clone was seen only a few times. The chain links TRBV7-2 to TRBJ2-7, with 8 bases fitting TRBD2. Trimming removed 4 bases from V and 2 bases from J; junction bases left unmatched: 4. The CDR3 covers 14 residues. The germline CDR1 and CDR2 sequences are SGHTA and FQGNSA. CDR3 loop: CASSSGLAPYEQYV. In DNA form, the CDR3 reads TGTGCCAGCAGCTCAGGACTAGCCCCCTACGAGCAGTACGTC.